This is a list of T cell receptor beta chains from one sample in a study of shared T cell receptors in the human thymus. Clones were read by immunoSEQ multiplex PCR, and TCRdb kept only the in-frame ones, dropping some. In the table there are some 700,000 clones, approximately 88% of which are singletons. The same sample was also used in a study of human thymus T cells.

The specimen was thymocytes. Every receptor here comes from a boy less than two years old with a congenital heart defect. Both conserved end residues are part of each CDR3. A D gene is named only where the DNA matches it firmly. Not every row has a clone size; where given, it reads once, few, many or a size class.

d_call clone_size j_call v_call cdr3_aa cdr3_nt
NA NA TRBJ2-7 TRBV6-1 CASSEDRKGEAIWQYF TGTGCCAGCAGTGAAGACAGGAAAGGGGAGGCGATTTGGCAGTACTTC
TRBD1 NA TRBJ2-1 TRBV5-4 CASSPQGTNEQFF TGTGCCAGCAGCCCACAGGGGACCAATGAGCAGTTCTTC
TRBD2 NA TRBJ2-7 TRBV15 CATSRVLAGLEQYF TGTGCCACCAGCAGAGTACTAGCGGGTCTCGAGCAGTACTTC
NA NA TRBJ1-5 TRBV21-1 CASSKGLGNQPQHF TGTGCCAGCAGCAAAGGACTGGGCAATCAGCCCCAGCATTTT
TRBD2 once TRBJ2-1 TRBV7-8 CASSSARGWNEQFF TGTGCCAGCAGCTCCGCGCGGGGGTGGAATGAGCAGTTCTTC
TRBD1 NA TRBJ2-7 TRBV4-2 CASSPRDRVFGDSAGACEQYF TGTGCCAGCAGCCCCCGGGACAGGGTTTTCGGTGATAGTGCGGGAGCGTGCGAGCAGTACTTC
NA NA TRBJ1-2 TRBV4-2 CASSQPTLGAHYYGYTF TGTGCCAGCAGCCAACCCACCCTGGGGGCTCACTATTATGGCTACACCTTC
TRBD2 NA TRBJ2-7 TRBV5-6 CASSLVTSPTGGYEQYF TGTGCCAGCAGCTTGGTGACTAGCCCAACGGGGGGGTACGAGCAGTACTTC
NA NA TRBJ2-2 TRBV15 CATLGRGGELFF TGTGCCACATTGGGGCGGGGAGGGGAGCTGTTTTTT
NA NA TRBJ2-7 TRBV28 CASSLIWRAYEQYF TGTGCCAGCAGTTTAATATGGCGGGCCTACGAGCAGTACTTC
TRBD2 NA TRBJ2-5 TRBV28 CASSFRGGSETQYF TGTGCCAGCAGTTTCCGGGGGGGCTCGGAGACCCAGTACTTC
NA NA TRBJ1-2 TRBV21-1 CASSVGDYGYTF TGTGCCAGCAGCGTCGGAGACTATGGCTACACCTTC
TRBD2 NA TRBJ2-3 TRBV10-3 CAISVAGEPDTQYF TGTGCCATCTCGGTAGCGGGAGAGCCAGATACGCAGTATTTT
TRBD1 NA TRBJ2-3 TRBV25-1 CASSEYPGTGGNTQYF TGTGCCAGCAGTGAATATCCCGGGACAGGGGGAAATACGCAGTATTTT
TRBD2 NA TRBJ2-1 TRBV12-5 CASGLVLGTSGDSSYNEQFF TGTGCTAGTGGTTTGGTATTAGGGACTAGCGGCGACAGCTCCTACAATGAGCAGTTCTTC
NA NA TRBJ2-7 TRBV7-2 CASSLGGGFYEQYF TGTGCCAGCAGCTTAGGTGGGGGGTTCTACGAGCAGTACTTC
TRBD1 NA TRBJ1-1 TRBV5-1 CASSLDRVRRMNTEAFF TGCGCCAGCAGCCTGGACAGGGTTAGGAGAATGAACACTGAAGCTTTCTTT
TRBD1 NA TRBJ2-3 TRBV25-1 CASRWTGGPPSTDTQYF TGTGCCAGCAGATGGACAGGGGGTCCCCCTAGCACAGATACGCAGTATTTT
NA NA TRBJ1-5 TRBV7-3 CASSQGRDNQPQHF TGTGCCAGCAGCCAAGGGCGGGACAATCAGCCCCAGCATTTT
NA NA TRBJ2-7 TRBV5-1 CASSLLDRREEQYF TGCGCCAGCAGCTTGTTGGATCGCAGGGAAGAGCAGTACTTC
NA NA TRBJ2-5 TRBV27 CASLGAGEETQYF TGTGCCAGCCTTGGGGCAGGGGAAGAGACCCAGTACTTC
TRBD1 NA TRBJ1-1 TRBV6-5 CASSSHRDRNPEAFF TGTGCCAGCAGTTCTCACCGGGACAGGAACCCTGAAGCTTTCTTT
NA NA TRBJ2-7 TRBV25-1 CASSPGLLGEQYF TGTGCCAGCAGTCCGGGACTCCTGGGGGAGCAGTACTTC
TRBD2 NA TRBJ2-1 TRBV15 CATSPSPSGSYNEQFF TGTGCCACCAGCCCAAGTCCTAGCGGGAGCTACAATGAGCAGTTCTTC
TRBD1 NA TRBJ2-7 TRBV14 CASSQHQDRGREQYF TGTGCCAGCAGCCAACATCAAGACAGGGGACGCGAGCAGTACTTC
NA NA TRBJ1-5 TRBV4-2 CASSQTPTGEAISPSIF NA
NA NA TRBJ2-7 TRBV14 CASSRRWQGTYEQYF TGTGCCAGCAGCCGAAGGTGGCAGGGAACCTACGAGCAGTACTTC
NA NA TRBJ1-4 TRBV18 CASSPRGQTNFSTNEKLFF TGTGCCAGCTCACCACGGGGGCAGACCAACTTCTCAACTAATGAAAAACTGTTTTTT
NA NA TRBJ1-1 TRBV19 CASTKPVAGNTEAFF TGTGCCAGTACCAAACCGGTGGCAGGGAACACTGAAGCTTTCTTT
NA few TRBJ1-4 TRBV5-1 CASSPLGGRALFF TGCGCCAGCAGCCCTTTGGGTGGCAGGGCACTGTTTTTT
NA NA TRBJ1-4 TRBV4-3 CASSQEVRRTANEKLFF TGCGCCAGCAGCCAAGAGGTCCGCCGGACAGCTAATGAAAAACTGTTTTTT
TRBD1 NA TRBJ1-5 TRBV5-5 CASSLDRGIKPQHF TGTGCCAGCAGCTTGGACAGGGGGATTAAGCCCCAGCATTTT
TRBD1 once TRBJ2-7 TRBV29-1 CSVEGQGARTDEQYF TGCAGCGTTGAGGGACAGGGGGCGAGAACGGACGAGCAGTACTTC
NA once TRBJ2-7 TRBV25-1 CASSECPEGCEQYF TGTGCCAGCAGTGAGTGCCCAGAGGGCTGCGAGCAGTACTTC
TRBD1 NA TRBJ1-2 TRBV28 CASRGRITSGTVHYGYTF TGTGCCAGCAGAGGAAGGATTACGTCGGGGACAGTCCACTATGGCTACACCTTC
TRBD2 NA TRBJ2-1 TRBV15 CATSRPQIGTSGNNEQFF TGTGCCACCAGCAGACCCCAAATCGGGACTAGCGGGAACAATGAGCAGTTCTTC
NA NA TRBJ1-3 TRBV5-1 CASSPRQDGNTIYF TGCGCCAGCAGCCCCCGACAGGACGGAAACACCATATATTTT
TRBD2 NA TRBJ2-1 TRBV27 CASSHRTSGSNEQFF TGTGCCAGCAGTCACCGGACTAGCGGGAGCAATGAGCAGTTCTTC
NA NA TRBJ2-7 TRBV14 CASSQWSSSYEQYF TGTGCCAGCAGCCAATGGTCCAGCTCCTACGAGCAGTACTTC
NA NA TRBJ2-3 TRBV30 CAWLNSRRADTQYF TGTGCCTGGTTAAACTCCCGGAGGGCCGATACGCAGTATTTT
TRBD2 NA TRBJ2-1 TRBV30 CAWRTSGSDEQFF TGTGCCTGGAGGACTAGCGGGAGCGATGAGCAGTTCTTC
NA NA TRBJ1-4 TRBV7-8 CASSLEQGDGEKLFF TGTGCCAGCAGCTTAGAACAGGGAGACGGTGAAAAACTGTTTTTT